These 12 T cell receptor beta chains share one sample of origin, sequenced in a study of cytomegalovirus exposure and HLA in healthy donors. The PCR had 60 Vbeta and 13 Jbeta primers. Using immunoSEQ multiplex PCR, the repertoire was profiled, and TCRdb retains in-frame clones only, with some absent. In the table there are fewer than 200,000 clones, roughly four fifths of which are singletons. Input material: PBMCs. All receptors derive from a woman between 50 and 59 years old in good health and CMV-seronegative.

A few counts support this clone. The V call is TRBV5-4, the J call TRBJ2-3; the match to TRBD2 covers 10 bases. The CDR3 runs 16 residues. Trimming at V came to 3 bases and at J to 8 bases, leaving 12 bases not matched to a gene. The V gene's germline CDR1 is SGHNT and CDR2 YYREEE (reference sequence). The CDR3 loop reads CASSYAGASGRGTQYF. The DNA of the CDR3 is TGTGCCAGCAGCTATGCGGGGGCTAGCGGGAGAGGTACGCAGTATTTT. The entire variable domain, with the rest obtained from reference TRBV5-4 and TRBJ2-3, is as follows: ETGVTQSPTHLIKTRGQQVTLRCSSQSGHNTVSWYQQALGQGPQFIFQYYREEENGRGNFPPRFSGLQFPNYSSELNVNALELDDSALYLCASSYAGASGRGTQYFGPGTRLTVL.

In this sample, this clone turned up a few times. The chain employs TRBV7-2 and TRBJ1-1, with 9 nucleotides matching TRBD1. This CDR3 region has 15 residues. J was trimmed by 1 base and V by 3 bases; bases with no gene match: 3. CDR1 SGHTA and CDR2 FQGNSA come from the germline V gene. The CDR3: CASSLTGGENTEAFF. The CDR3 DNA reads as TGTGCCAGCAGCTTGACAGGGGGAGAGAACACTGAAGCTTTCTTT.

The rearrangement links TRBV2 to TRBJ1-2; the D gene is possibly TRBD1 (5 bases). Germline lookup yields CDR1 SNHLY and CDR2 FYNNEI. The CDR3 runs 14 residues. Trimming removed 6 bases from V and 2 bases from J, with 13 bases in between. The CDR3 DNA is TGTGCCAGCAGCCCCGGGGGGGTGAACTATGGCTACACCTTC. As protein: CASSPGGVNYGYTF. Complete variable domain (other parts from reference TRBV2 and TRBJ1-2): EPEVTQTPSHQVTQMGQEVILRCVPISNHLYFYWYRQILGQKVEFLVSFYNNEISEKSEIFDDQFSVERPDGSNFTLKIRSTKLEDSAMYFCASSPGGVNYGYTFGSGTRLTVV.

This sequence joins TRBV7-9 and TRBJ1-2; D is unclear. Trimming pared 1 base from V and 8 bases from J, leaving 17 bases between. Germline values: CDR1 SEHNR, CDR2 FQNEAQ (reference sequence). This CDR3 spans 15 amino acids. The CDR3 coding sequence is TGTGCCAGCAGCTTAGAAACCGGGTCCGCTGGGGGCTACACCTTC. Translated: CASSLETGSAGGYTF.

This clone has just a few counts. The chain uses TRBV7-8 and TRBJ2-7; 8 positions match TRBD2. V gave up 6 bases and J gave up 1 base; unmatched junction bases: 8. Germline V gives CDR1 SGHVS, CDR2 FQNEAQ. CDR3 length: 15 residues. CDR3 nucleotide sequence: TGTGCCAGCAGTAAACTAGCGGACCTATCCTACGAGCAGTACTTC. Protein: CASSKLADLSYEQYF.

The J gene is TRBJ1-1, the V gene TRBV28; a possible D gene is TRBD1 (5 bases). This CDR3 comprises 15 residues. Germline lookup yields CDR1 MDHEN and CDR2 SYDVKM. The ends were cut back, 6 bases at V and 3 bases at J, with 17 bases in the middle. The CDR3 DNA follows: TGTGCCAGCAGATCCCGGGCAGGGAGGGACACTGAAGCTTTCTTT. This codes for CASRSRAGRDTEAFF.

V and J are TRBV9 and TRBJ2-2, with D possibly matching TRBD2 (6 bases). Germline loops: CDR1 SGDLS, CDR2 YYNGEE. V was cut by 2 bases and J by 5 bases, with 7 bases left in between. The CDR3 is 13 residues long. The CDR3 sequence: CASSVGGTGELFF. Written as DNA, the CDR3 is TGTGCCAGCAGCGTGGGAGGAACCGGGGAGCTGTTTTTT.

The rearrangement joins TRBV29-1 to TRBJ2-1, with D uncertain. The germline gives CDR1 SQVTM, CDR2 ANQGSEA. The CDR3 extends over 14 amino acids. V was clipped by 1 base and J by 0 bases, with 7 bases between them. The CDR3 protein is CSVEASDSYNEQFF. CDR3 sequence (DNA): TGCAGCGTTGAAGCCAGCGACTCCTACAATGAGCAGTTCTTC.

The chain carries TRBV19 and TRBJ2-7, with TRBD1 matching 12 bases. The ends lost 6 bases at V and 6 bases at J; junction bases unmatched: 9. The CDR3 loop spans 15 amino acids. The germline CDR1 and CDR2 sequences are LNHDA and SQIVND (reference sequence). As DNA, the CDR3 is TGTGCCAGTAGCCCCTTGGGACAGGGGGCCTCCGAGCAGTACTTC. Translation: CASSPLGQGASEQYF.

This clone was counted a single time. This rearrangement joins TRBV27 to TRBJ2-5, with 7 nucleotides matching TRBD1. The CDR3 has 16 residues. Trimming at V came to 5 bases and at J to 2 bases, leaving 11 bases not matched to a gene. CDR1 is MNHEY, CDR2 SMNVEV, per germline (reference sequence). CDR3 region: CASSPWDSHYQETQYF. In DNA form, the CDR3 reads TGTGCCAGCAGTCCCTGGGACAGTCATTATCAAGAGACCCAGTACTTC.

The CDR3 DNA reads TGTGCCAGCAGCTTAGGCCGGGCAGGGGGCACGGATGGCTACACCTTC. Amino acid sequence: CASSLGRAGGTDGYTF. V usage is TRBV13 and J usage is TRBJ1-2; TRBD1 aligns across 8 bases. This CDR3 is 16 amino acids long. V lost 0 bases to trimming and J lost 6 bases; unmatched junction nucleotides: 9. CDR1 PRHDT and CDR2 FYEKMQ come from the germline V gene (reference sequence).

This clone appeared once. The chain employs TRBV6-5 and TRBJ2-2; TRBD1 matches 8 bases. The germline V gene has CDR1 MNHEY and CDR2 SVGAGI. Trimming cost V 4 bases and J 4 bases; bases outside gene matches: 2. The CDR3 is made up of 14 amino acids. CDR3 sequence reads: CASSSDRATGELFF. The DNA for the CDR3 is TGTGCCAGCAGTTCGGACAGGGCCACCGGGGAGCTGTTTTTT.